In this sample, the clone carrying this T cell receptor beta chain turned up a few times. The target antigen is unknown. TCRdb passed the 5' RACE reads through MiXCR, listing each CDR3 protein once. This table has around 130,000 distinct CDR3 sequences, around a sixth appearing once. This record belongs to a study of T-cell memory formation after mild COVID-19. Study outcomes and limitations: Second-wave clones that peaked on day 37 lacked confirmed SARS-CoV-2 specificity. The study found balanced CD4/CD8 in clones contracting day 15 to 85 and a CD4+ lean in later expanders. Of the contracting clones, CD4+ ones lay mainly in CM and EM, and CD8+ ones in EMRA. There were some responding clones in pre-infection memory, which suggested that cross-reactive memory had joined.

This CDR3 has 13 residues. Trimming removed 5 bases from V and 5 bases from J, with 10 bases in between. Germline CDR1 and CDR2: LGHDT and YNNKEL (reference sequence). The rearrangement joins TRBV3-1 to TRBJ1-5; D is ambiguous. Sequenced input: PBMCs or a T cell subset sorted from them (not recorded which). The clonotype originates from an adult woman who had mild COVID-19 (a few samples of this study predate the infection). Cell type and time point are not known. CDR3 bases: TGTGCCAGCAGCTTGACAACGGATCAGCCCCAGCATTTT. It codes for CASSLTTDQPQHF.